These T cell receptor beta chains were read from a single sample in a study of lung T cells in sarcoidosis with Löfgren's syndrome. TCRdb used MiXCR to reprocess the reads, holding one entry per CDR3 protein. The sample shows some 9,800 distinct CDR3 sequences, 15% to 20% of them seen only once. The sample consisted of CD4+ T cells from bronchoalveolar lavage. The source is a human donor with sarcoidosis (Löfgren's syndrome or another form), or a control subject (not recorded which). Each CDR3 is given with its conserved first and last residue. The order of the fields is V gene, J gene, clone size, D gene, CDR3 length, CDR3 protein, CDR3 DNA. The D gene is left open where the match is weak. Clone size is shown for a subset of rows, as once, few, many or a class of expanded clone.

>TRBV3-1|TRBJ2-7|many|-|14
CASSHSGNTYEQYF
TGTGCCAGCAGCCATTCGGGTAATACCTACGAGCAGTACTTC
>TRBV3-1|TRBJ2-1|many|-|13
CASRKSGGNEQFF
TGTGCCAGCAGAAAGTCAGGTGGCAATGAGCAGTTCTTC
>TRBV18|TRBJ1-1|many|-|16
CASSPDLIAMNTEAFF
TGTGCCAGCTCACCCGACCTAATCGCAATGAACACTGAAGCTTTCTTT
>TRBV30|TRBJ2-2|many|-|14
CAWSVQSNTGELFF
TGTGCCTGGAGTGTACAGTCGAACACCGGGGAGCTGTTTTTT
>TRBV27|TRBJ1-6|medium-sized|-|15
CASSLTGQGSSPLHF
TGTGCCAGCAGTTTGACAGGCCAGGGTAGTTCACCCCTCCACTTT
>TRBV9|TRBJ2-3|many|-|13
CASKEYNTDTQYF
TGTGCCAGCAAGGAGTATAACACAGATACGCAGTATTTT
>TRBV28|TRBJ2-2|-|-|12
CASSPGTGELFF
TGTGCCAGCAGTCCAGGGACCGGGGAGCTGTTTTTT
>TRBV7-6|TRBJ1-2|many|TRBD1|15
CASSSSRTGREGYTF
TGTGCCAGCAGCTCCTCACGGACAGGTCGCGAAGGCTACACCTTC
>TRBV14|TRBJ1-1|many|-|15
CASSRVSGIGTEAFF
TGTGCCAGCAGCAGAGTTTCGGGGATTGGCACTGAAGCTTTCTTT
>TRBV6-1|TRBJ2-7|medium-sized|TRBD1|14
CASSDRDSFSEQYF
TGTGCCAGCAGTGACCGGGACAGTTTTTCCGAGCAGTACTTC
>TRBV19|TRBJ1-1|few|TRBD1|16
CATLGRDRDDGAEAFF
TGTGCCACCCTAGGCCGGGACAGGGATGATGGGGCTGAAGCTTTCTTT
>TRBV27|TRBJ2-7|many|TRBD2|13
CASSSGRGRPQYF
TGTGCCAGCAGTAGCGGGAGGGGTCGCCCACAGTACTTC
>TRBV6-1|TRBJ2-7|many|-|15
CASSESRLDTYEQYF
TGTGCCAGCAGTGAATCCCGCTTGGATACCTACGAGCAGTACTTC
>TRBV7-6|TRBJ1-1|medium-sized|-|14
CASSLDQGGTEAFF
TGTGCCAGCAGCTTAGACCAAGGCGGCACTGAAGCTTTCTTT
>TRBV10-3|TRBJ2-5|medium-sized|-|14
CAISLGGALETQYF
TGTGCCATCAGCCTAGGGGGGGCTCTAGAGACCCAGTACTTC
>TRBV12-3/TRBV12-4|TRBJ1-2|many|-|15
CASRQNYRDNYGYTF
TGTGCCAGCAGACAAAACTACAGGGATAACTATGGCTACACCTTC
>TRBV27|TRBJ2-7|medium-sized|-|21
CASSSRSGTGRSSGSLYEQYF
TGTGCCAGCAGTTCCCGCTCCGGGACAGGGAGGTCTAGCGGGAGTCTATACGAGCAGTACTTC
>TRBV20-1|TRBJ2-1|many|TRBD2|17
CSASRPGREGSVNEQFF
TGCAGTGCTAGCCGCCCGGGGCGGGAGGGTTCAGTCAATGAGCAGTTCTTC
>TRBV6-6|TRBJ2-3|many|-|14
CASSYSAVADTQYF
TGTGCCAGCAGTTACTCCGCGGTTGCAGATACGCAGTATTTT
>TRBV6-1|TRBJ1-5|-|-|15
CASSNDSPSNQPLHF
TGTGCCAGCAGTAATGACAGCCCCTCCAATCAGCCCCTGCATTTT
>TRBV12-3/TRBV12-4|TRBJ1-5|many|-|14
CASSLGAGDQPQHF
TGTGCCAGCAGTTTAGGGGCAGGTGATCAGCCCCAGCATTTT
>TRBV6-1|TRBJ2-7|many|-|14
CASSPIQNNREQYF
TGTGCCAGCAGCCCCATTCAGAATAACCGCGAGCAGTACTTC
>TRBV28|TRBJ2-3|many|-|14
CASSLTRSTDTQYF
TGTGCCAGCAGTTTAACCCGTAGCACAGATACGCAGTATTTT
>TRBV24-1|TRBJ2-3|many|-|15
CATSGKDGGADTQYF
TGTGCCACCAGTGGAAAGGACGGGGGTGCAGATACGCAGTATTTT
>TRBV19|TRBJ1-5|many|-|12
CASSIGKRPQHF
TGTGCCAGTAGTATTGGTAAGCGGCCCCAGCATTTT
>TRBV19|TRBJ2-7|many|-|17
CASSIVGGGGASYEQYF
TGTGCCAGTAGTATAGTCGGAGGAGGGGGCGCCTCCTACGAGCAGTACTTC
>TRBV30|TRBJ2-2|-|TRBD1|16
CALGDSVYLNTGELFF
TGTGCCCTTGGGGACAGCGTTTATCTTAACACCGGGGAGCTGTTTTTT
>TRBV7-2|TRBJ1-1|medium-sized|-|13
CASSLAGPTEAFF
TGTGCCAGCAGCTTAGCGGGACCCACTGAAGCTTTCTTT
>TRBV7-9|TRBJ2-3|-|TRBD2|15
CASSSGGAITDTQYF
TGTGCCAGCAGCAGCGGGGGGGCCATCACAGATACGCAGTATTTT
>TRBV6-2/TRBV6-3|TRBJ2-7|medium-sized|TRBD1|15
CASSWIQGHVSEQYF
TGTGCCAGCAGTTGGATACAGGGGCACGTTAGCGAGCAGTACTTC
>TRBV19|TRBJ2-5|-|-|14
CASSIRTNQGAQYF
TGTGCCAGTAGTATCCGGACCAACCAAGGGGCCCAGTACTTC
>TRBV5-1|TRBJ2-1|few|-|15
CASSPPGTNYNEQFF
TGCGCCAGCAGCCCGCCAGGGACAAATTACAATGAGCAGTTCTTC
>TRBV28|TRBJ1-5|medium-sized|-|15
CASWRAAHSNQPQHF
TGTGCCAGCTGGCGAGCCGCTCATAGCAATCAGCCCCAGCATTTT
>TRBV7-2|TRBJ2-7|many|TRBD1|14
CASSTRQGYYEQYF
TGTGCCAGCAGCACGAGACAGGGGTACTACGAGCAGTACTTC
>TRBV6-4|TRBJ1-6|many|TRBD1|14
CASSRQGGDSPLHF
TGTGCCAGCAGTCGACAGGGAGGGGATTCACCCCTCCACTTT
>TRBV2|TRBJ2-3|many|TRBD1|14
CASRRDRGSNTQYF
TGTGCCAGCAGGAGGGACAGGGGATCAAATACGCAGTATTTT
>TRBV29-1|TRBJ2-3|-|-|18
CSVHNLVKGGLDADTQYF
TGCAGCGTCCATAATCTGGTAAAGGGGGGCTTGGACGCAGATACGCAGTATTTT
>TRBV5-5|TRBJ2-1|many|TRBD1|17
CASSLVPRGQGGNEQFF
TGTGCCAGCAGCTTGGTGCCGAGGGGACAGGGTGGTAATGAGCAGTTCTTC
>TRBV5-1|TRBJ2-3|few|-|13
CASSSSSTDTQYF
TGCGCCAGCAGCTCCTCTAGCACAGATACGCAGTATTTT
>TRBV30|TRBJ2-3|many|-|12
CAWSAGQDTQYF
TGTGCCTGGAGTGCCGGACAAGATACGCAGTATTTT
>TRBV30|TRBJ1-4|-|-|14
CAFSGDSTNEKLFF
TGTGCCTTTTCTGGGGATTCAACTAATGAAAAACTGTTTTTT